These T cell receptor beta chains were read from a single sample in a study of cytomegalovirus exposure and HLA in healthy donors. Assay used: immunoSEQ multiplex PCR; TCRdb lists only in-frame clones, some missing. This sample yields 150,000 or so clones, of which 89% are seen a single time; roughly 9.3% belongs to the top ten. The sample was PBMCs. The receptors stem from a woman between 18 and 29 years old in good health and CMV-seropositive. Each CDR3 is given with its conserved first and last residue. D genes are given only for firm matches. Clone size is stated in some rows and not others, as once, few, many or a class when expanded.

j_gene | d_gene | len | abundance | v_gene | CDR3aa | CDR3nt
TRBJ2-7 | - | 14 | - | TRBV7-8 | CASSLETASYEQYF | TGTGCCAGCAGCTTGGAGACAGCCTCCTACGAGCAGTACTTC
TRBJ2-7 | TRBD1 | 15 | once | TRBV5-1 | CASSLVQGATDEQYF | TGCGCCAGCAGCTTGGTACAGGGGGCCACAGACGAGCAGTACTTC
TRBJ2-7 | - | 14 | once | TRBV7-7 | CASSLEEGEGEQYF | TGTGCTAGCAGCTTAGAGGAGGGTGAGGGCGAGCAGTACTTC
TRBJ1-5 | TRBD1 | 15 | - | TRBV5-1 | CASSLEAGGGQPQHF | TGCGCCAGCAGCTTGGAGGCAGGGGGAGGTCAGCCCCAGCATTTT
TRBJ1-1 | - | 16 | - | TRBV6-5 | CASSYIMGGVNTEAFF | TGTGCCAGCAGTTATATAATGGGGGGTGTGAACACTGAAGCTTTCTTT
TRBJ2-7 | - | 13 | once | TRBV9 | CASSVGLANEQYF | TGTGCCAGCAGCGTAGGCCTAGCCAACGAGCAGTACTTC
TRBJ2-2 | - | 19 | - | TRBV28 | CASSPGTIAGHDYTGELFF | TGTGCCAGCAGTCCCGGGACTATCGCGGGACACGACTACACCGGGGAGCTGTTTTTT
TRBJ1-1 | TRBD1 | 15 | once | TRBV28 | CASSSRDRVSTEAFF | TGTGCCAGCAGCTCTAGGGACAGGGTAAGCACTGAAGCTTTCTTT
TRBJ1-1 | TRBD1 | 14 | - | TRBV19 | CASSRTGMNTEAFF | TGTGCCAGTAGTCGGACAGGAATGAACACTGAAGCTTTCTTT
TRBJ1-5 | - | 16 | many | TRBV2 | CASKARDLFSNQPQHF | TGTGCCAGCAAGGCCAGGGACTTGTTCAGCAATCAGCCCCAGCATTTT
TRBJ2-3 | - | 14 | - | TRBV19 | CASSMVSYTDTQYF | TGTGCCAGTAGTATGGTCAGTTACACAGATACGCAGTATTTT
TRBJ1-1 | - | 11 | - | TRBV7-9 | CASSLLLEAFF | TGTGCCAGCAGCTTACTACTTGAAGCTTTCTTT
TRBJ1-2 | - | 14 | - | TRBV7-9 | CASTLQGSRYGYTF | TGTGCCAGCACGTTACAGGGTTCTAGGTATGGCTACACCTTC
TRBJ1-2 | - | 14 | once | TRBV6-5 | CASSSRRPAGGYTF | TGTGCCAGCAGTTCCCGCCGACCCGCGGGGGGCTACACCTTC
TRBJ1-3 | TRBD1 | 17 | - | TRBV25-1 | CASSEFVGTGLANTIYF | TGTGCCAGCAGTGAATTTGTGGGGACAGGTCTAGCAAACACCATATATTTT
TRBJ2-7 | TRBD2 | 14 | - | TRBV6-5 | CAIRRGGTSYEQYF | TGTGCCATCCGGCGCGGGGGGACCTCCTACGAGCAGTACTTC
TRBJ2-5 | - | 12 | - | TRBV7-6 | CASSSGDETQYF | TGTGCCAGCAGCTCAGGGGATGAGACCCAGTACTTC
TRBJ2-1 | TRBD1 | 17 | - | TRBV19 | CASTVDRGTPLGNEQFF | TGTGCCAGTACCGTCGACAGGGGGACCCCCCTTGGGAATGAGCAGTTCTTC
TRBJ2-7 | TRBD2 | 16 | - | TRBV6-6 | CASSYSSGGALDEQYF | TGTGCCAGCAGTTACTCGAGCGGGGGCGCGCTGGACGAGCAGTACTTC
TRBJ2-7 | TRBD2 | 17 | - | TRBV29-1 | CSVEGLAGGTPTYEQYF | TGCAGCGTTGAGGGACTAGCGGGGGGAACCCCAACCTACGAGCAGTACTTC
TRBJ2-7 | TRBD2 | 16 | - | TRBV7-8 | CASSSLASSGGYEQYF | TGTGCCAGCAGCTCCCTGGCGTCTAGCGGGGGCTACGAGCAGTACTTC
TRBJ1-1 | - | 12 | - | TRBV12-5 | CASPIGNTEAFF | TGTGCTAGTCCTATTGGGAACACTGAAGCTTTCTTT
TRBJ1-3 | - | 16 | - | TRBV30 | CAWSVPQSGSGNTIYF | TGTGCCTGGAGTGTCCCACAGTCCGGCTCTGGAAACACCATATATTTT
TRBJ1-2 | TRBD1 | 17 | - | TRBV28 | CASSSTGGGRGGYGYTF | TGTGCCAGCAGTTCGACAGGGGGCGGCCGAGGGGGCTATGGCTACACCTTC
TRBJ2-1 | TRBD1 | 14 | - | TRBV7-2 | CASRGQGYYNEQFF | TGTGCCAGCAGGGGACAGGGGTACTACAATGAGCAGTTCTTC
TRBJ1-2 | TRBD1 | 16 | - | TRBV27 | CASSFTGAEADYGYTF | TGTGCCAGCAGTTTCACAGGGGCCGAAGCTGACTATGGCTACACCTTC
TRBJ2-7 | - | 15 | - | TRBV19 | CASSARAGATYEQYF | TGTGCCAGTAGTGCCCGTGCGGGGGCCACCTACGAGCAGTACTTC
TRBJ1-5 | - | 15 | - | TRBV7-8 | CASSLGLEGNQPQHF | TGTGCCAGCAGCTTAGGGTTGGAGGGCAATCAGCCCCAGCATTTT
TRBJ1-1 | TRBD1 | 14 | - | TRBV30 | CAWGFQGAPTEAFF | TGTGCCTGGGGATTTCAGGGGGCCCCCACTGAAGCTTTCTTT
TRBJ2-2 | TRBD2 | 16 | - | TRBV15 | CATSPLGRVGTGELFF | TGTGCCACCAGCCCCCTGGGGAGGGTTGGGACCGGGGAGCTGTTTTTT
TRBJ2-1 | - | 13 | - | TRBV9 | CASSAAPSNEQFF | TGTGCCAGCAGCGCGGCACCTAGCAATGAGCAGTTCTTC
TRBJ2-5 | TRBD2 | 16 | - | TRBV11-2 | CASSFGQRGIQETQYF | TGTGCCAGCAGCTTTGGTCAGCGGGGGATACAAGAGACCCAGTACTTC
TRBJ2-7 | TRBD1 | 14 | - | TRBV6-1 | CASTAGQGVYEQYF | TGTGCCAGCACCGCTGGACAGGGGGTCTACGAGCAGTACTTC
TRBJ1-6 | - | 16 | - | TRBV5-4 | CASSPPGGPGNSPLHF | TGTGCCAGCAGTCCTCCGGGGGGACCGGGTAATTCACCCCTCCACTTT
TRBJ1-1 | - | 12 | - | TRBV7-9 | CASSLRAAEAFF | TGTGCCAGCAGCTTGCGGGCTGCTGAAGCTTTCTTT
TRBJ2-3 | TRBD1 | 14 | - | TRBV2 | CASSRDRMTDTQYF | TGTGCCAGCAGCCGGGACAGGATGACAGATACGCAGTATTTT
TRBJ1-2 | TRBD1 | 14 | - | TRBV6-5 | CASSYVGTGYGYTF | TGTGCCAGCAGTTACGTCGGGACAGGCTATGGCTACACCTTC
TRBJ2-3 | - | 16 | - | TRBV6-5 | CASSCFPGRGADTQYF | TGTGCCAGCAGTTGCTTTCCAGGGAGGGGGGCAGATACGCAGTATTTT
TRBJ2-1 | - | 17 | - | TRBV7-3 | CASSPAEAAGQYNEQFF | TGTGCCAGCAGCCCCGCCGAGGCGGCAGGGCAGTACAATGAGCAGTTCTTC
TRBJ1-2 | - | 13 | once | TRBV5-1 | CASSPEGFRGYTF | TGCGCCAGCAGCCCTGAGGGTTTCAGGGGCTACACCTTC
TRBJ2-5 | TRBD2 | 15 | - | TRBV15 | CATSRDRLAEETQYF | TGTGCCACCAGCAGAGATCGACTAGCGGAAGAGACCCAGTACTTC
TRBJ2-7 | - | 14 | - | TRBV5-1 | CASSLAGVPYEQYF | TGCGCCAGCAGCTTGGCAGGGGTCCCCTACGAGCAGTACTTC
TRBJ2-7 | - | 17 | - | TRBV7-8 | CASSLVGAGTNSYEQYF | TGTGCCAGCAGCTTAGTGGGAGCCGGGACAAACTCCTACGAGCAGTACTTC
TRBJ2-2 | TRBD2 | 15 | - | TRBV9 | CASSGTSGYTGELFF | TGTGCCAGCAGCGGCACTAGCGGTTACACCGGGGAGCTGTTTTTT
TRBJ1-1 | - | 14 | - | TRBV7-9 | CASSLDVNSAEAFF | TGTGCCAGCAGCTTAGACGTTAATAGCGCTGAAGCTTTCTTT
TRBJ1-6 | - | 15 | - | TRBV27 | CASNLQGGNNSPLHF | TGTGCCAGCAACCTACAGGGAGGGAATAATTCACCCCTCCACTTT
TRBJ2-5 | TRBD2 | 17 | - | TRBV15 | CATSHSLAGGHQETQYF | TGTGCCACCAGCCACAGTCTAGCGGGGGGTCACCAAGAGACCCAGTACTTC
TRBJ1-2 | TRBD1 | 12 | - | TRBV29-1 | CSVDRQGEGYTF | TGCAGCGTTGACCGACAGGGTGAAGGCTACACCTTC
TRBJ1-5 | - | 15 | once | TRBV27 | CASSLTGSQYQPQHF | TGTGCCAGCAGTTTAACAGGTTCCCAATATCAGCCCCAGCATTTT
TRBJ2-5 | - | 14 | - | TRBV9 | CASSSQGGEETQYF | TGTGCCAGCAGCTCCCAGGGGGGTGAAGAGACCCAGTACTTC
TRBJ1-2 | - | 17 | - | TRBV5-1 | CASSPPSRRGSNYGYTF | TGCGCCAGCAGCCCCCCTTCAAGGAGGGGCTCTAACTATGGCTACACCTTC
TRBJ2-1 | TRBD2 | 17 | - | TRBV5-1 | CASSRRPITGGYNEQFF | TGCGCCAGCAGTCGCCGTCCCATTACGGGGGGGTACAATGAGCAGTTCTTC
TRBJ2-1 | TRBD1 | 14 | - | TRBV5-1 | CASSLGTAYNEQFF | TGCGCCAGCAGCTTAGGGACAGCCTACAATGAGCAGTTCTTC
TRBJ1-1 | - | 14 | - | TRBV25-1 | CAILQTGRITEAFF | TGTGCCATCCTGCAAACAGGGCGAATTACTGAAGCTTTCTTT